Below are 27 T cell receptor beta chains sequenced from a single sample in a study of cytomegalovirus exposure and HLA in healthy donors. Amplification used 60 Vbeta primers and 13 Jbeta primers. The method was immunoSEQ multiplex PCR; TCRdb's version includes in-frame clones alone and lacks a portion of them. The sample shows about 140,000 clones, around 80% of them seen only once. The sequenced material came from PBMCs. Receptor source: a man between 25 and 39 years old in good health and CMV-seronegative.

V gene TRBV19 combines with J gene TRBJ1-1, with 7 bases aligning to TRBD1. This CDR3 comprises 14 residues. V lost 6 bases and J lost 1; bases outside the gene matches: 5. Germline V gene data show CDR1 as LNHDA and CDR2 as SQIVND (reference sequence). The CDR3 nucleotides read TGTGCCAGTAGGCGGACAGGTCAGAACACTGAAGCTTTCTTT. Protein sequence: CASRRTGQNTEAFF.

This clone showed up just once. The chain recombines TRBV28 with TRBJ2-5; 7 nucleotides line up with TRBD2. The CDR3 spans 11 residues. The V gene end was trimmed by 8 bases and the J gene end by 13 bases; junction bases not matched to a gene: 10. The germline CDR1 and CDR2 sequences are MDHEN and SYDVKM. The CDR3 region has the DNA TGTGCCAGCTCCATCCGGGACTACCTGTACTTC. This encodes CASSIRDYLYF.

For this clone: At one of its ends the junction is not consistent with the germline gene, which may arise from a read error. This rearrangement joins TRBV7-7 to TRBJ2-5; 12 bases map to TRBD2. The CDR3 covers 16 residues. The V gene's germline CDR1 is SSHAT and CDR2 FNYEAQ (reference sequence). In DNA form, the CDR3 reads TGTGCTAGCAGCTTAAGACTAGCGGGGGCTCTAGAGACCCAGTACTTC. It codes for CASSLRLAGALETQYF.

The rearrangement links TRBV5-4 to TRBJ1-3; 9 positions match TRBD1. This CDR3 spans 13 amino acids. CDR1 is SGHNT, CDR2 YYREEE, per germline (reference sequence). The V and J ends lost 4 bases and 7 bases, in that order; junction bases with no gene match: 3. The CDR3 coding sequence is TGTGCCAGCAGCGCAGGACAGGGGAACACCATATATTTT. This gives the protein CASSAGQGNTIYF.

This clone appeared once. The chain is built from TRBV5-4 and TRBJ2-2; no clear D. Trimming left V 0 bases short and J 4 bases short, with 10 bases between. Looked up from germline, CDR1 is SGHNT and CDR2 is YYREEE (reference sequence). The CDR3 extends over 15 amino acids. Here the CDR3 reads CASSLAGGFTGELFF. DNA of the CDR3: TGTGCCAGCAGCTTGGCCGGCGGCTTCACCGGGGAGCTGTTTTTT.

This clone appeared once. The rearrangement links TRBV7-6 to TRBJ2-3; tentatively, D is TRBD2 (6 bases). The CDR3 totals 17 residues. The germline V gene has CDR1 SGHVS and CDR2 FNYEAQ. V lost 4 bases, J lost 6 bases, and 23 bases lay in between. This CDR3 reads CASSSRPLAFASDTQYF. CDR3 DNA sequence: TGTGCCAGCAGCTCTCGACCACTAGCATTTGCCTCGGATACGCAGTATTTT.

The rearrangement uses TRBV5-1 and TRBJ1-1; D remains unclear. The CDR3 runs to 16 residues. Trimming took off 0 bases at V and 0 bases at J, with 12 bases between the two ends. Germline CDR1 is SGHRS and CDR2 is YFSETQ. The CDR3 region is CASSLALTMMNTEAFF. In DNA, the CDR3 is TGCGCCAGCAGCTTGGCCCTGACAATGATGAACACTGAAGCTTTCTTT.

This clone occurred many times. The V gene is TRBV6-1, the J gene TRBJ2-1, with TRBD2 identical over 11 bases. The CDR3 is 15 amino acids. From germline, CDR1 is MNHNS and CDR2 SASEGT. The trim removed 2 bases at V and 5 bases at J, leaving 2 bases unmatched. CDR3 coding DNA: TGTGCCAGCAGTGAAATAGCGGGAGGGCACAATGAGCAGTTCTTC. Translation: CASSEIAGGHNEQFF.

This sequence joins TRBV18 and TRBJ2-5, with TRBD1 matching over 11 bases. Germline V lookup: CDR1 KGHSH, CDR2 LQKENI. This CDR3 is 17 amino acids long. V lost 3 bases to trimming and J lost 2 bases; unmatched junction nucleotides: 8. This CDR3 reads CASSPPLGQGAQETQYF. CDR3 nucleotides: TGTGCCAGCTCACCGCCGCTCGGACAGGGGGCGCAAGAGACCCAGTACTTC.

The V call is TRBV6-5, the J call TRBJ2-5; tentatively, D is TRBD2 (6 bases). The J call may be in error: the DNA end matches TRBJ2-7 better. Germline V gene lookup returns CDR1 MNHEY and CDR2 SVGAGI. The CDR3 covers 15 residues. CDR3 residues: CASSYSASSAYEQYF. DNA of the CDR3: TGTGCCAGCAGTTACTCCGCATCTAGCGCGTACGAGCAGTACTTC.

Here the CDR3 reads CASSSGQGNTGELFF. The CDR3 DNA follows: TGCGCCAGCAGCTCGGGACAGGGTAACACCGGGGAGCTGTTTTTT. The rearrangement joins TRBV5-1 to TRBJ2-2; 9 nucleotides agree with TRBD1. Germline trimming cut 3 bases from V and 2 bases from J; bases unmatched to any gene: 2. The CDR3 has 15 residues. From germline, CDR1 is SGHRS and CDR2 YFSETQ.

The chain is built from TRBV27 and TRBJ2-1; the D gene is possibly TRBD1 (5 bases). V was shortened by 9 bases and J by 5 bases, with 14 bases between the two germline ends. CDR3 length: 13 amino acids. Germline values: CDR1 MNHEY, CDR2 SMNVEV (reference sequence). The CDR3 DNA is TGTGCCAGTCGTCCTCAGGGAAACAATGAGCAGTTCTTC. This encodes CASRPQGNNEQFF.

In DNA form, the CDR3 reads TGTGCCAGCAGTGCCGCCAATAGCGGGGGGCCACCCTACGAGCAGTACTTC. It codes for CASSAANSGGPPYEQYF. The V gene is TRBV2, the J gene TRBJ2-7; 10 bases are a match to TRBD2. The CDR3 contains 17 residues. V dropped 4 bases and J dropped 2; count of bases not matched to a gene: 11. The V gene's germline CDR1 is SNHLY and CDR2 FYNNEI.

V gene TRBV28 combines with J gene TRBJ2-5; D unresolved. The V gene lost 2 bases and the J gene lost 7 bases, with 8 bases spanning the gap. This CDR3 comprises 12 residues. Germline V gene sequence: CDR1 MDHEN, CDR2 SYDVKM. For the CDR3, the DNA is TGTGCCAGCAGTTTAGCCCACGGGACCCAGTACTTC. Translating it yields CASSLAHGTQYF.

This chain connects TRBV2 to TRBJ2-5; 10 nucleotides align to TRBD2. V lost 5 bases to trimming and J lost 9 bases; unmatched junction nucleotides: 12. Germline V gene lookup returns CDR1 SNHLY and CDR2 FYNNEI. The CDR3 totals 15 residues. CDR3: CASSQRGGSGVAQYF. The CDR3 DNA is TGTGCCAGCAGTCAGCGGGGGGGGTCCGGGGTGGCCCAGTACTTC.

The V call is TRBV25-1, the J call TRBJ2-5, with a weak D call TRBD2 (6 bases). Trimming took 4 bases from V and 0 from J, leaving 12 bases between them. Germline-derived CDR1 and CDR2 are MGHDK and SYGVNS. CDR3 size: 15 residues. The CDR3 spells CASSGYGRYQETQYF. The CDR3 DNA is TGTGCCAGCAGTGGGTACGGGAGATACCAAGAGACCCAGTACTTC.

The chain combines TRBV7-2 with TRBJ2-7; TRBD1 aligns across 10 bases. This CDR3 spans 14 amino acids. The ends lost 6 bases at V and 6 bases at J; junction bases unmatched: 8. CDR1 and CDR2 from the germline V gene are SGHTA and FQGNSA. Written as DNA, the CDR3 is TGTGCCAGCAGATCGGGACAGGGGAACAGCGAGCAGTACTTC. It is translated as CASRSGQGNSEQYF.

Notes on this clone: The same CDR3 also results from other DNA sequences found in this sample. The rearrangement uses TRBV19 and TRBJ2-5; D is unclear. Trimming removed 0 bases from V and 1 base from J, with 3 bases in between. Germline CDR1 is LNHDA and CDR2 is SQIVND (reference sequence). The CDR3 has 13 residues. CDR3 sequence: CASSIDSQETQYF. CDR3 coding DNA: TGTGCCAGTAGTATAGACAGCCAAGAGACCCAGTACTTC. Complete variable domain (other parts from reference TRBV19 and TRBJ2-5): DGGITQSPKYLFRKEGQNVTLSCEQNLNHDAMYWYRQDPGQGLRLIYYSQIVNDFQKGDIAEGYSVSREKKESFPLTVTSAQKNPTAFYLCASSIDSQETQYFGPGTRLLVL.

Concerning this clone itself: The junction departs from germline at one end; a sequencing error may be responsible. The rearrangement joins TRBV7-3 to TRBJ1-2; the match to TRBD1 covers 7 bases. CDR3 length: 15 residues. Germline V gene lookup returns CDR1 SGHTA and CDR2 FQGTGA. This CDR3 is CASSYGQVTSYGYPF. The CDR3 DNA reads TGTGCCAGCAGCTACGGACAGGTTACCTCCTATGGCTACCCCTTC.

The rearrangement joins TRBV6-1 to TRBJ2-3; TRBD2 aligns across 14 bases. The CDR3 contains 15 residues. Germline assignment: CDR1 MNHNS and CDR2 SASEGT. The J segment lost 13 bases and the V segment lost 5 bases, leaving 11 bases of the junction unmatched. CDR3 sequence: CASSQTGLAGVGEYF. CDR3 coding DNA: TGTGCCAGCAGTCAGACGGGACTAGCGGGAGTGGGGGAGTATTTT.

This sequence joins TRBV7-9 and TRBJ2-6; the D gene is possibly TRBD1 (5 bases). V was shortened by 0 bases and J by 2 bases, with 5 bases between the two germline ends. Germline lookup yields CDR1 SEHNR and CDR2 FQNEAQ (reference sequence). The CDR3 covers 15 residues. This chain's CDR3 is CASSLAGAGANVLTF. The CDR3 region has the DNA TGTGCCAGCAGCTTAGCAGGGGCTGGGGCCAACGTCCTGACTTTC.

In this sample, this clone turned up a few times. The chain couples TRBV4-1 to TRBJ1-5; D is unclear. Germline CDR1 reads MGHRA; CDR2 reads YSYEKL. V lost 1 base, J lost 4 bases, and 11 bases lay in between. This CDR3 has 15 residues. CDR3 loop: CASSQAASGNQPQHF. The CDR3 bases are TGCGCCAGCAGCCAAGCCGCGTCGGGGAATCAGCCCCAGCATTTT.

This clone was detected only once. The chain joins TRBV28 to TRBJ2-3; 7 bases agree with TRBD2. The CDR3 runs 13 residues. With V trimmed by 8 bases and J by 2 bases, 4 bases remained unmatched. CDR1 MDHEN and CDR2 SYDVKM come from the germline V gene. The CDR3 nucleotides are TGTGCCAGCTTACTAGCGAACACAGATACGCAGTATTTT. It is translated as CASLLANTDTQYF.

This CDR3 is CASSLGPGDFSGNTIYF. The CDR3 DNA is TGTGCCAGCAGCTTAGGTCCCGGGGACTTCTCTGGAAACACCATATATTTT. V gene TRBV11-3 combines with J gene TRBJ1-3; a possible D gene is TRBD1 (5 bases). The CDR3 covers 17 residues. Trimming left V 1 base short and J 0 bases short, with 13 bases between. The germline V gene has CDR1 SGHNT and CDR2 YENEEA.

This clone came up a few times. The chain carries TRBV2 and TRBJ1-1, with TRBD1 matching 7 bases. Germline loops: CDR1 SNHLY, CDR2 FYNNEI. Trimming at V came to 6 bases and at J to 1 base, leaving 5 bases not matched to a gene. The CDR3 totals 14 residues. The DNA of the CDR3 is TGTGCCAGCAGGTCGACAGGGCCGAACACTGAAGCTTTCTTT. Protein sequence: CASRSTGPNTEAFF.

This clone has at least ten counts. The chain employs TRBV4-1 and TRBJ2-5, with TRBD2 matching over 8 bases. CDR1 is MGHRA and CDR2 is YSYEKL in the germline V gene. The CDR3 runs to 16 residues. Germline trimming cut 3 bases from V and 2 bases from J; bases unmatched to any gene: 8. The CDR3 nucleotides are TGCGCCAGCAGCCAGCAACAGGGCGGGGGGCAAGAGACCCAGTACTTC. This encodes CASSQQQGGGQETQYF.

The chain combines TRBV15 with TRBJ2-2; possible D gene TRBD2, 6 bases. V lost 6 bases to trimming and J lost 5 bases, with 16 bases between them. The germline CDR1 and CDR2 sequences are LNHNV and YYDKDF (reference sequence). The CDR3 spans 15 residues. CDR3 nucleotide sequence: TGTGCCACCAGGACGTCGGCGGGAAGGACCGGGGAGCTGTTTTTT. Its protein product is CATRTSAGRTGELFF.